This T cell receptor (beta chain) originates from a study of blood T cell repertoires in COVID-19. Study-level information: There were acute and convalescent COVID-19 samples, and they came from the United States, Italy and Spain. The analysed material was cDNA or gDNA that came from T cells, B-cell-depleted T cells, or PBMCs.

Per the authors' pipeline: Amplification of reference gene primers was used by the study to estimate nucleated cell counts. Generated by immunoSEQ multiplex PCR, the TCRdb table keeps only in-frame clones and is missing some. The V and J calls and the clone size are those of that table, but D and trimming were determined from the DNA. The sample has around 300,000 clones; 87% are singletons. Sequences were obtained from peripheral blood. This receptor was taken from a man between 18 and 29 years old with active or convalescent COVID-19.

The CDR3 DNA reads TGTGCCATCAGTCGGGACATAGGAGCGAATCAGCCCCAGCATTTT. Its translation is CAISRDIGANQPQHF. The chain couples TRBV10-3 to TRBJ1-5; D is possibly TRBD1 (6 bases). V was clipped by 5 bases and J by 4 bases, with 15 bases between them. This CDR3 spans 15 amino acids. The germline V gene encodes CDR1 ENHRY and CDR2 SYGVKD.